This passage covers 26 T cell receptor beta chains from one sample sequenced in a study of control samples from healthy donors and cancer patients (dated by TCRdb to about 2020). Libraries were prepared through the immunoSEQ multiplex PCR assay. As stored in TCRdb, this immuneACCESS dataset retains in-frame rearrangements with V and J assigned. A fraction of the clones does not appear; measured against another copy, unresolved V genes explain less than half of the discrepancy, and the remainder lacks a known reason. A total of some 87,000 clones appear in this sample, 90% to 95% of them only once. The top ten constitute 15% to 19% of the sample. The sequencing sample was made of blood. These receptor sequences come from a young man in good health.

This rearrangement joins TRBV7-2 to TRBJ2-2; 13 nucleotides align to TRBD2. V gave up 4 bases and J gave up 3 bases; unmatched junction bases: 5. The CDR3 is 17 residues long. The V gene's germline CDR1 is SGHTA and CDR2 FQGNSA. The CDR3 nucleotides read TGTGCCAGCAGCTCCCCGGGACTAGCGGGGTACACCGGGGAGCTGTTTTTT. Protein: CASSSPGLAGYTGELFF.

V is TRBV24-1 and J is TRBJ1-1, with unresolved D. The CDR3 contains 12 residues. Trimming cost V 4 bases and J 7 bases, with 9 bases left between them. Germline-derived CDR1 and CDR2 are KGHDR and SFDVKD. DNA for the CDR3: TGTGCCACCAGTGACGGGTCAGATGAAGCTTTCTTT. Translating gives CATSDGSDEAFF.

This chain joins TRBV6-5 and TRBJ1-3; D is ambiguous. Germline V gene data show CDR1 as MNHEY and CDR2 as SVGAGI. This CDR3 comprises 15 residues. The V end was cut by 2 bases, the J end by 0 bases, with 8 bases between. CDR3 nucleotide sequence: TGTGCCAGCAGTTACCAAATCGGCTCTGGAAACACCATATATTTT. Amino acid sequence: CASSYQIGSGNTIYF.

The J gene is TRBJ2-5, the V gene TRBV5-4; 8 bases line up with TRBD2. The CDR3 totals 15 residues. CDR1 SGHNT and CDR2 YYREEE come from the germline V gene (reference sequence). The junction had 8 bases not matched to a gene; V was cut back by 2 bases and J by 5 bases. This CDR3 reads CASSFGGALAETQYF. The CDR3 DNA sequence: TGTGCCAGCAGCTTCGGGGGGGCCCTTGCGGAGACCCAGTACTTC. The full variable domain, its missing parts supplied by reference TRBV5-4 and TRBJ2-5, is ETGVTQSPTHLIKTRGQQVTLRCSSQSGHNTVSWYQQALGQGPQFIFQYYREEENGRGNFPPRFSGLQFPNYSSELNVNALELDDSALYLCASSFGGALAETQYFGPGTRLLVL.

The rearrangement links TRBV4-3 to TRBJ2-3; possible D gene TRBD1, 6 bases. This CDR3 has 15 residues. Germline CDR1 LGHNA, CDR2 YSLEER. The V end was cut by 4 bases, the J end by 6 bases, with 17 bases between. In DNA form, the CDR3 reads TGCGCCAGCAGCCCGGAGTACAGGGCTGGGGATACGCAGTATTTT. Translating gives CASSPEYRAGDTQYF.

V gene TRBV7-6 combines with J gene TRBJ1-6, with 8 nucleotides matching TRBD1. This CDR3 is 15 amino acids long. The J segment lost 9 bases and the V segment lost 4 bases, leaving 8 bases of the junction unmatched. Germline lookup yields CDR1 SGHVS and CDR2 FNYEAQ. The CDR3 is CASSSEPDRVSPLHF. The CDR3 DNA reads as TGTGCCAGCAGCTCAGAGCCGGACAGGGTTTCACCCCTCCACTTT.

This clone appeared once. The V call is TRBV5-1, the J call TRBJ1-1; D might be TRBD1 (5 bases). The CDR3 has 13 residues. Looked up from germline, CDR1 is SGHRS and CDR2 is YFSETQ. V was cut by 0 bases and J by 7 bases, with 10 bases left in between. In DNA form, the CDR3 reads TGCGCCAGCAGCTTGGGTGGGGGGAATGAAGCTTTCTTT. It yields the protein CASSLGGGNEAFF. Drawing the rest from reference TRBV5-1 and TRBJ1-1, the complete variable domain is KAGVTQTPRYLIKTRGQQVTLSCSPISGHRSVSWYQQTPGQGLQFLFEYFSETQRNKGNFPGRFSGRQFSNSRSEMNVSTLELGDSALYLCASSLGGGNEAFFGQGTRLTVV.

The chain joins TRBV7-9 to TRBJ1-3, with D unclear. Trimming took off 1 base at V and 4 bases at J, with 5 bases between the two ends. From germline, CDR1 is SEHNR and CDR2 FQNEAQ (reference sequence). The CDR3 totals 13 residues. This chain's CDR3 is CASSLGLGNTIYF. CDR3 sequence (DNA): TGTGCCAGCAGCTTAGGATTAGGAAACACCATATATTTT. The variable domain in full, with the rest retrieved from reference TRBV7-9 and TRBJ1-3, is DTGVSQNPRHKITKRGQNVTFRCDPISEHNRLYWYRQTLGQGPEFLTYFQNEAQLEKSRLLSDRFSAERPKGSFSTLEIQRTEQGDSAMYLCASSLGLGNTIYFGEGSWLTVV.

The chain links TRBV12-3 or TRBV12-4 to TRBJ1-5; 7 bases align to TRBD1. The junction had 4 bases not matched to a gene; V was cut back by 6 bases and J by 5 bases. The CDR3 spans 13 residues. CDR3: CASSFRGDQPQHF. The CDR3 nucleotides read TGTGCCAGCAGCTTCAGGGGGGATCAGCCCCAGCATTTT.

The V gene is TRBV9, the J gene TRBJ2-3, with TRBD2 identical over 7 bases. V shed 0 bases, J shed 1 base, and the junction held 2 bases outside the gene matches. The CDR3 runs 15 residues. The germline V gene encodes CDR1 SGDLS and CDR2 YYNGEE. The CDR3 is CASSVGLAGTDTQYF. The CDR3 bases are TGTGCCAGCAGCGTAGGTCTAGCGGGCACAGATACGCAGTATTTT. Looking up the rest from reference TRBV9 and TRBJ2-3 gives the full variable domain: DSGVTQTPKHLITATGQRVTLRCSPRSGDLSVYWYQQSLDQGLQFLIQYYNGEERAKGNILERFSAQQFPDLHSELNLSSLELGDSALYFCASSVGLAGTDTQYFGPGTRLTVL.

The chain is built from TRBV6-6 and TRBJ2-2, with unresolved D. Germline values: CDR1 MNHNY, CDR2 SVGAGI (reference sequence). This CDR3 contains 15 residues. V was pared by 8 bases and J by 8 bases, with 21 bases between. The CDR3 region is CASAGSPRRSGELFF. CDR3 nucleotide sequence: TGTGCCAGCGCCGGTTCTCCCAGGCGCTCAGGGGAGCTGTTTTTT.

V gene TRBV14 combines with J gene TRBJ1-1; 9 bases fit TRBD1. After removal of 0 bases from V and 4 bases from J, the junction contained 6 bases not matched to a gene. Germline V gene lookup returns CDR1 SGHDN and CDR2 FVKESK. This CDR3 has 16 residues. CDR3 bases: TGTGCCAGCAGCCAAGAAAGAGGGACAGGGTTCACTGAAGCTTTCTTT. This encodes CASSQERGTGFTEAFF.

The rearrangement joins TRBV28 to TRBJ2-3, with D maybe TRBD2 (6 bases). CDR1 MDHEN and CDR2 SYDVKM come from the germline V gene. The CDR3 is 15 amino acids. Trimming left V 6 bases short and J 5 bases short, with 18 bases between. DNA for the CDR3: TGTGCCAGCAGAGAGGCGGGACGAGGGGAAGATACGCAGTATTTT. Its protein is CASREAGRGEDTQYF. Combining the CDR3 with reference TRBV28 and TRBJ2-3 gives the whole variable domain DVKVTQSSRYLVKRTGEKVFLECVQDMDHENMFWYRQDPGLGLRLIYFSYDVKMKEKGDIPEGYSVSREKKERFSLILESASTNQTSMYLCASREAGRGEDTQYFGPGTRLTVL.

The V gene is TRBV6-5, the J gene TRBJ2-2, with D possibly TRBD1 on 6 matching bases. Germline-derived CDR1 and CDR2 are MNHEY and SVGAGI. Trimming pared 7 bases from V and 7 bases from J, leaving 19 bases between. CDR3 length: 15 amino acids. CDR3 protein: CASTLQGNFGGELFF. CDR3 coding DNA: TGTGCCAGCACCCTTCAGGGGAACTTTGGCGGGGAGCTGTTTTTT.

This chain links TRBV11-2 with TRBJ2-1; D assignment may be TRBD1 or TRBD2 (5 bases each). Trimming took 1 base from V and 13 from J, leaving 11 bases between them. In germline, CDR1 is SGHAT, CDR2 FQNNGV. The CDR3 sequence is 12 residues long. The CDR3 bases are TGTGCCAGCAGCTTAGGCCCGGGACCACAGTTCTTC. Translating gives CASSLGPGPQFF.

This CDR3 is CASIRDRRGNTIYF. Written as DNA, the CDR3 is TGTGCCAGTATTCGGGACAGGAGGGGAAACACCATATATTTT. The rearrangement uses TRBV19 and TRBJ1-3; TRBD1 matches 8 bases. Trimming took 7 bases from V and 4 from J; bases not matched to a gene: 6. CDR3 length equals 14 residues. The germline CDR1 and CDR2 sequences are LNHDA and SQIVND (reference sequence).

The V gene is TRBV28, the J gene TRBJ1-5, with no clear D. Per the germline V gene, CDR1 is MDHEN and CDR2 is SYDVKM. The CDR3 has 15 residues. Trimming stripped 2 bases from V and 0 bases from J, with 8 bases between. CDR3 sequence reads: CASSLAGNSNQPQHF. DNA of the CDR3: TGTGCCAGCAGTTTAGCCGGGAATAGCAATCAGCCCCAGCATTTT.

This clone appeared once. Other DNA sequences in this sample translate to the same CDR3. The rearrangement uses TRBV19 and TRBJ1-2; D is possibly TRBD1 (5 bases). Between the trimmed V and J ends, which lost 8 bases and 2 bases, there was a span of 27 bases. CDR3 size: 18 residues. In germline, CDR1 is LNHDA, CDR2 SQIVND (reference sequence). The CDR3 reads CASSELTVSPRENYGYTF. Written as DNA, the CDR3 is TGTGCCAGTTCTGAGTTGACAGTGTCCCCCCGTGAGAACTATGGCTACACCTTC.

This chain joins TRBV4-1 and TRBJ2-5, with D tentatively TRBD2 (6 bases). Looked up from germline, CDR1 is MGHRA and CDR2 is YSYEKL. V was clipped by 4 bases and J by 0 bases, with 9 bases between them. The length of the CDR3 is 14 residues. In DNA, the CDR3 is TGCGCCAGCAGCCCCCGGGAGTACCAAGAGACCCAGTACTTC. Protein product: CASSPREYQETQYF.

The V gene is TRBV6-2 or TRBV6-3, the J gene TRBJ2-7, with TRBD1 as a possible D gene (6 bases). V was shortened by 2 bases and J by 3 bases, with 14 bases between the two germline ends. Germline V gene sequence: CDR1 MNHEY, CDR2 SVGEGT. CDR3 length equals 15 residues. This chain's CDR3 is CASSYPWAGDYEQYF. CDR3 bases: TGTGCCAGCAGTTACCCGTGGGCAGGGGACTACGAGCAGTACTTC.

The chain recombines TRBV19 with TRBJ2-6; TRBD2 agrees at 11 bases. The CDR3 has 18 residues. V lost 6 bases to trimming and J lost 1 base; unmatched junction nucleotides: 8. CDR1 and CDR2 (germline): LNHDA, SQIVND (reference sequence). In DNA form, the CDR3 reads TGTGCCAGTAGCTCCACTAGCGGGAGATCTTCTGGGGCCAACGTCCTGACTTTC. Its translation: CASSSTSGRSSGANVLTF.

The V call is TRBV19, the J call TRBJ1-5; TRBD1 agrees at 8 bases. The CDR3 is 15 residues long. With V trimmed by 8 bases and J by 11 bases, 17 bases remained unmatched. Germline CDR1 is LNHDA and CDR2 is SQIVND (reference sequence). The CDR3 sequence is CASGPSGQGGFSQHF. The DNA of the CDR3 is TGTGCCAGTGGGCCGTCCGGACAGGGTGGTTTCTCCCAGCATTTT.

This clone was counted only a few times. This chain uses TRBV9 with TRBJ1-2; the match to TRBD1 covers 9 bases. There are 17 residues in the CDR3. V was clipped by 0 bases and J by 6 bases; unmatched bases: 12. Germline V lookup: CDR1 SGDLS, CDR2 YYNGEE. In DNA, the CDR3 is TGTGCCAGCAGCGTAGATGGACAGGGGATGGGAGAGGATGGCTACACCTTC. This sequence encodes CASSVDGQGMGEDGYTF. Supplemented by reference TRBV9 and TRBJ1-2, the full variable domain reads DSGVTQTPKHLITATGQRVTLRCSPRSGDLSVYWYQQSLDQGLQFLIQYYNGEERAKGNILERFSAQQFPDLHSELNLSSLELGDSALYFCASSVDGQGMGEDGYTFGSGTRLTVV.

The DNA of the CDR3 is TGTGCCAGCTCCTCAAGTCGCCCTAGCCGGGAAAAACTGTTTTTT. Translated, it gives CASSSSRPSREKLFF. The rearrangement links TRBV14 to TRBJ1-4; D uncertain. Trimming removed 8 bases from V and 8 bases from J, with 21 bases in between. CDR1 and CDR2 (germline): SGHDN, FVKESK. There are 15 residues in the CDR3.

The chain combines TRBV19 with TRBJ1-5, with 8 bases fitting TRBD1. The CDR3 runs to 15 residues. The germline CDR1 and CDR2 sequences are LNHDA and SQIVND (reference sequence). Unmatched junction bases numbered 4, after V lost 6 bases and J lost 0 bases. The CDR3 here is CASRDREYSNQPQHF. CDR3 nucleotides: TGTGCCAGTAGGGACAGGGAATATAGCAATCAGCCCCAGCATTTT. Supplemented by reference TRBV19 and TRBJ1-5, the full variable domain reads DGGITQSPKYLFRKEGQNVTLSCEQNLNHDAMYWYRQDPGQGLRLIYYSQIVNDFQKGDIAEGYSVSREKKESFPLTVTSAQKNPTAFYLCASRDREYSNQPQHFGDGTRLSIL.

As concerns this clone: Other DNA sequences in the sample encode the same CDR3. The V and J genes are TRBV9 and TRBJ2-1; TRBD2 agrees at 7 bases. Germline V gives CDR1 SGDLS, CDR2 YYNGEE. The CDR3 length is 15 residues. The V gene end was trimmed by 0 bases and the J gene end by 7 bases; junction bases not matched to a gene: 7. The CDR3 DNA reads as TGTGCCAGCAGCGTAGAGGTAGCGGGCGCGAATGAGCAGTTCTTC. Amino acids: CASSVEVAGANEQFF.